This T cell receptor (beta chain) was profiled in a study of lymphopenia after photon versus proton radiotherapy. About this clone: What it recognizes is unknown.

Clones were sequenced by immunoSEQ multiplex PCR, and TCRdb holds only the in-frame ones, with some missing. Of about 5,000 clones listed, around 89% are singletons. Study-level findings and limits: After the lymphocyte nadir, photon-treated repertoires showed oligoclonal expansion, especially of CD8+ Temra cells.

The sample consisted of peripheral blood, taken from a patient treated with photon-based radiotherapy. This TCR came from a man younger than 40 with gastric cancer.

CDR3 DNA sequence: TGTGCCAGCAGCCAAGATCTTAGCACAGATACGCAGTATTTT. Its protein product is CASSQDLSTDTQYF. The chain carries TRBV5-3 and TRBJ2-3; no clear D. TRBV5-3 carries the ORF label, with uncertain function. The V and J ends lost 8 bases and 0 bases respectively, with 13 bases between them. The CDR3 has 14 residues.